The TCR beta chain described here comes from a study of somatic mutations in cytotoxic T cells in rheumatoid arthritis. As for the study in general: The researchers flow-sorted some T-cell populations stained with V beta antibodies and got nearly 100% purity, and these included V beta1+ cells sequenced for TCRB. Findings and caveats of the study: The study found CD8+ clonality increased with age in rheumatoid arthritis patients, not healthy controls.

Flow cytometry was used to check the purity of CD4+ and CD8+ cells, which had been isolated by positive magnetic bead selection. This CDR3 is built from 13 residues. With 5 bases removed from V and 7 bases from J, the gap between germline ends came to 11 bases. Germline CDR1 MDHEN, CDR2 SYDVKM. Concerning this clone: What it binds is not known.

Assay: immunoSEQ multiplex PCR; the TCRdb copy retains only in-frame clones and omits some. The sample contains tens of thousands of clones, around 80% of which appear only once. The V and J genes are TRBV28 and TRBJ2-2, with D possibly TRBD1 on 6 matching bases. The sequence was collected from a man aged 40-50 years in good health. The sequencing input was CD8+ T cells sorted from blood. The CDR3 nucleotides read TGTGCCAGCAGTATACAGGGAAGCGGGGAGCTGTTTTTT. Its translation: CASSIQGSGELFF. Variable domain in full (rest from reference TRBV28 and TRBJ2-2): DVKVTQSSRYLVKRTGEKVFLECVQDMDHENMFWYRQDPGLGLRLIYFSYDVKMKEKGDIPEGYSVSREKKERFSLILESASTNQTSMYLCASSIQGSGELFFGEGSRLTVL.